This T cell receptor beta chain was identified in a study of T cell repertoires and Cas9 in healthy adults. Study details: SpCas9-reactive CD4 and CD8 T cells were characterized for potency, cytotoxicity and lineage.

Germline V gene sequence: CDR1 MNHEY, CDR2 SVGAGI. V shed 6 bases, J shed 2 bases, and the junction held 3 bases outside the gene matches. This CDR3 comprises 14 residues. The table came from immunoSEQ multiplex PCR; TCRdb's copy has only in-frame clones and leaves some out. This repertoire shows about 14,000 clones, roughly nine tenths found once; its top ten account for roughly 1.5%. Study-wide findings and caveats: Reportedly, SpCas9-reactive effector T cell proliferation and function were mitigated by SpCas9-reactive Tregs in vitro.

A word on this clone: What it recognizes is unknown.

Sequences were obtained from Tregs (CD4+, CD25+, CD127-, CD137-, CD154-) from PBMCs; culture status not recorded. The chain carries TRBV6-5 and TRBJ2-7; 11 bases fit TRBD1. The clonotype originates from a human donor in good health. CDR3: CASRGQGVPYEQYV. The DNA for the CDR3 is TGTGCCAGCAGGGGACAGGGGGTCCCCTACGAGCAGTACGTC.